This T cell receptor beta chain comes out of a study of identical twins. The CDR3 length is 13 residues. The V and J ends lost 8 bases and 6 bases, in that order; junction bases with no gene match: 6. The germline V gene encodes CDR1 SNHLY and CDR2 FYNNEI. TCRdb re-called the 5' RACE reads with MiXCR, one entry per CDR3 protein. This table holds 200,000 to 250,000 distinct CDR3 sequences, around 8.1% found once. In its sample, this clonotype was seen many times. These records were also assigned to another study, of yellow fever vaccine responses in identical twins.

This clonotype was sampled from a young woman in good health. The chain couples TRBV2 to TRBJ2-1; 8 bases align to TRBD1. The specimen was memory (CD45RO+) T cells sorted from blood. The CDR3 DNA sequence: TGTGCCAGCCAGACAGGGGCACCCAATGAGCAGTTCTTC. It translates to CASQTGAPNEQFF.